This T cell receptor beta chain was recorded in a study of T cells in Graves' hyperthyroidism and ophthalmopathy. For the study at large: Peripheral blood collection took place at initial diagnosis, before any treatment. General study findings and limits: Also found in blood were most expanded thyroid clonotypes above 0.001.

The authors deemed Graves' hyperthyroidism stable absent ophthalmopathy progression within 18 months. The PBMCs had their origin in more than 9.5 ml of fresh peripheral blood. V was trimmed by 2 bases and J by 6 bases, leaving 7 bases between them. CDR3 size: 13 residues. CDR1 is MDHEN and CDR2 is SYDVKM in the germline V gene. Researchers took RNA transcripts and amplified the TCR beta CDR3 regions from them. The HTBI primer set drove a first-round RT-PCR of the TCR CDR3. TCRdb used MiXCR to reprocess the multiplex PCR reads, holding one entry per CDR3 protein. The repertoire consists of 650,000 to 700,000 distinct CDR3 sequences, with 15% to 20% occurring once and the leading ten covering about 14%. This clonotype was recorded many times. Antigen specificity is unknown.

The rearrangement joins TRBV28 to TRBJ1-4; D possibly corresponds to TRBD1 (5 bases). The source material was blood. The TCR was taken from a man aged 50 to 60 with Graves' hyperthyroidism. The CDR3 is CASSLGADEKLFF. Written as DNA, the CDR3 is TGTGCCAGCAGTTTAGGGGCGGATGAAAAACTGTTTTTT.